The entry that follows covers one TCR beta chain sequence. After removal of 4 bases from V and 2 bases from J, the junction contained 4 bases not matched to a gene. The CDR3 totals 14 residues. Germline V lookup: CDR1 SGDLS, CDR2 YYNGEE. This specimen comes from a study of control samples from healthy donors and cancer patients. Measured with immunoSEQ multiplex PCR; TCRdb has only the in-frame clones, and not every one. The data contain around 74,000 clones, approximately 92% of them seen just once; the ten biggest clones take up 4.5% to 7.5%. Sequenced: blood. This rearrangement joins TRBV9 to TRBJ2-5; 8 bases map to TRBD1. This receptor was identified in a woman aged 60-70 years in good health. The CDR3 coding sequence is TGTGCCAGCAGCCCCCGACAGGGGCAAGAGACCCAGTACTTC. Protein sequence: CASSPRQGQETQYF.